Below are 17 T cell receptor beta chains sequenced from a single sample in a study of T cell responses to AZD1222 COVID-19 vaccine. TCRdb keeps only in-frame clones here, not all; method: immunoSEQ multiplex PCR. The sample yields around 78,000 clones, roughly 84% seen once. Sequencing used peripheral blood, obtained on day 0 of AZD1222 vaccination. These receptor sequences come from an adult in good health.

The genes are TRBV28 and TRBJ2-3; TRBD1 agrees at 9 bases. The V and J ends lost 5 bases and 4 bases, in that order; junction bases with no gene match: 10. This CDR3 is built from 16 residues. The germline gives CDR1 MDHEN, CDR2 SYDVKM. The CDR3 is CASSGGTGSGSDTQYF. The CDR3 region has the DNA TGTGCCAGCAGTGGCGGGACAGGGAGTGGGTCAGATACGCAGTATTTT. The variable domain in full, completed from reference TRBV28 and TRBJ2-3, reads DVKVTQSSRYLVKRTGEKVFLECVQDMDHENMFWYRQDPGLGLRLIYFSYDVKMKEKGDIPEGYSVSREKKERFSLILESASTNQTSMYLCASSGGTGSGSDTQYFGPGTRLTVL.

The rearrangement links TRBV7-3 to TRBJ2-3; tentatively, D is TRBD1 or TRBD2 (7 bases each). CDR1 is SGHTA and CDR2 is FQGTGA in the germline V gene. CDR3 size: 15 residues. V was pared by 3 bases and J by 3 bases, with 13 bases between. CDR3 loop: CASSLTQGGTDTQYF. In DNA, the CDR3 is TGTGCCAGCAGCTTGACGCAGGGGGGGACAGATACGCAGTATTTT.

The chain links TRBV5-3 to TRBJ1-4, with 8 bases aligning to TRBD1. TRBV5-3 is reported as an ORF; its role is uncertain. V shed 5 bases, J shed 1 base, and the junction held 7 bases outside the gene matches. The CDR3 has 16 residues. The chain's CDR3 is CARRVDRAQTNEKLFF. CDR3 nucleotides: TGTGCCAGAAGAGTGGACAGGGCTCAAACTAATGAAAAACTGTTTTTT.

The chain uses TRBV6-4 and TRBJ2-1, with D possibly being TRBD2 (6 bases). Germline values: CDR1 MRHNA, CDR2 SNTAGT. Trimming stripped 3 bases from V and 4 bases from J, with 16 bases between. CDR3 size: 16 residues. The CDR3 here is CASSEQTSHRYNEQFF. CDR3 in DNA: TGTGCCAGCAGTGAGCAGACTAGTCACAGGTACAATGAGCAGTTCTTC.

The chain uses TRBV7-2 and TRBJ1-1; D unresolved. Germline lookup yields CDR1 SGHTA and CDR2 FQGNSA. V lost 2 bases and J 1 base, leaving 5 bases between the germline ends. The CDR3 sequence is 13 residues long. The CDR3: CASSLRGNTEAFF. The CDR3 DNA is TGTGCCAGCAGCTTACGGGGGAACACTGAAGCTTTCTTT.

V and J are TRBV5-6 and TRBJ1-5; tentatively, D is TRBD1 (5 bases). Germline CDR1 reads SGHDT; CDR2 reads YYEEEE. V was pared by 1 base and J by 6 bases, with 14 bases between. There are 15 residues in the CDR3. The CDR3 DNA reads as TGTGCCAGCAGCTTGTCCAGGGTTTCGGGTCAGCCCCAGCATTTT. Its protein is CASSLSRVSGQPQHF.

This chain's CDR3 is CASSQHRNRGGRYNEQFF. The CDR3 nucleotides are TGTGCCAGCAGCCAACACCGGAACAGGGGAGGCAGATACAATGAGCAGTTCTTC. The rearrangement joins TRBV3-1 (or the pseudogene TRBV3-2) to TRBJ2-1; tentative D call: TRBD1 (7 bases). This CDR3 is built from 18 residues. Trimming pared 2 bases from V and 4 bases from J, leaving 21 bases between. Germline V gives CDR1 LGHDT, CDR2 YNNKEL (reference sequence).

This clone was seen just once. This sequence joins TRBV6-6 and TRBJ2-7, with 11 nucleotides matching TRBD2. V was pared by 6 bases and J by 3 bases, with 7 bases of the junction left unmatched. Germline-derived CDR1 and CDR2 are MNHNY and SVGAGI (reference sequence). The CDR3 length is 15 residues. The CDR3 region is CASRPTGTSGYEQYF. In nucleotides, the CDR3 is TGTGCCAGCAGGCCGACCGGGACTAGCGGCTACGAGCAGTACTTC.

The chain combines TRBV10-3 with TRBJ2-7, with 10 bases aligning to TRBD1. Germline assignment: CDR1 ENHRY and CDR2 SYGVKD. The CDR3 runs to 16 residues. V lost 0 bases and J lost 3; bases outside the gene matches: 5. CDR3 DNA sequence: TGTGCCATCAGTGAGTCGAGGGGGACAGGGGACTACGAGCAGTACTTC. It encodes CAISESRGTGDYEQYF.

V gene TRBV7-8 combines with J gene TRBJ2-3; 8 nucleotides line up with TRBD1. Germline values: CDR1 SGHVS, CDR2 FQNEAQ. The CDR3 has 15 amino acids. The V gene end was trimmed by 2 bases and the J gene end by 3 bases; junction bases not matched to a gene: 4. CDR3 nucleotides: TGTGCCAGCAGCTTAAGGCAGGGGGCGACAGATACGCAGTATTTT. This sequence encodes CASSLRQGATDTQYF.

The CDR3 region is CASSFLPGQGNIQYF. In DNA, the CDR3 is TGTGCCAGCAGCTTTCTACCGGGACAGGGAAACATTCAGTACTTC. V gene TRBV5-6 combines with J gene TRBJ2-4, with TRBD1 matching 9 bases. Per the germline V gene, CDR1 is SGHDT and CDR2 is YYEEEE. With V trimmed by 2 bases and J by 6 bases, 6 bases remained unmatched. There are 15 residues in the CDR3.

The J gene is TRBJ2-1, the V gene TRBV7-2; D gene uncertain. The V end was cut by 7 bases, the J end by 3 bases, with 16 bases between. Germline V gives CDR1 SGHTA, CDR2 FQGNSA. The CDR3 length is 15 residues. The CDR3 is CASKGDSANYNEQFF. In nucleotides, the CDR3 is TGTGCCAGCAAGGGCGACTCAGCGAACTACAATGAGCAGTTCTTC.

This sequence joins TRBV9 and TRBJ1-4; D gene ambiguous. The CDR3 is 12 residues long. CDR1 SGDLS and CDR2 YYNGEE come from the germline V gene. V dropped 2 bases and J dropped 10 bases, with 9 bases sitting between them. The CDR3 reads CASSVGLGKLFF. The CDR3 nucleotides are TGTGCCAGCAGCGTCGGCTTAGGAAAACTGTTTTTT.

V usage is TRBV7-2 and J usage is TRBJ2-1, with TRBD2 identical over 10 bases. The V gene's germline CDR1 is SGHTA and CDR2 FQGNSA. Losses at the gene ends were 1 base for V and 0 bases for J; bases not matched to a gene: 3. This CDR3 is 17 amino acids long. CDR3 nucleotide sequence: TGTGCCAGCAGCTTAGGTAGCGGGGGGTTCTCCTACAATGAGCAGTTCTTC. This codes for CASSLGSGGFSYNEQFF.

This chain uses TRBV4-2 with TRBJ1-6; D is possibly TRBD1 (6 bases). Germline V gene data show CDR1 as LGHNA and CDR2 as YNFKEQ. Trimming left V 4 bases short and J 5 bases short, with 12 bases between. The CDR3 extends over 15 amino acids. The CDR3 nucleotides read TGTGCCAGCAGCCTCAGACAGGTTGATAATTCACCCCTCCACTTT. Translated, it gives CASSLRQVDNSPLHF.

This clone was seen a single time. The chain combines TRBV18 with TRBJ1-5, with D possibly being TRBD1 (5 bases). Germline values: CDR1 KGHSH, CDR2 LQKENI. The CDR3 runs to 15 residues. Between the trimmed V and J ends, which lost 4 bases and 7 bases, there was a span of 17 bases. The CDR3 nucleotides read TGTGCCAGCTCACGGTACGGGACGGACGACCAGCCCCAGCATTTT. Amino acids: CASSRYGTDDQPQHF.

This clone was found many times. V gene TRBV2 combines with J gene TRBJ2-2, with D possibly TRBD1 on 6 matching bases. Trimming removed 6 bases at V and 1 base at J, with 12 bases between. The CDR3 sequence is 15 residues long. The germline gives CDR1 SNHLY, CDR2 FYNNEI. CDR3 coding DNA: TGTGCCAGCAGCTTAAGGGGACAGAACACCGGGGAGCTGTTTTTT. Translated, it gives CASSLRGQNTGELFF.